Below, 5 T cell receptor beta chains from the same sample are listed, as sequenced in a study of tumor and adjacent non-tumor tissue in lung cancer (dated by TCRdb to 2017 to 2018). Libraries were built with multiplex PCR. TCRdb shows the sequencer as Illumina HiSeq 2500. TCRbeta libraries were built by three rounds of nested PCR using primers (Table S4), following protocols modified from ARM-PCR. Clones were called with MiXCR by TCRdb after fastp trimmed the public reads at Q25, and only in-frame beta chains were retained. One record per CDR3 amino acid sequence lists the most common genes and DNA. Within this sample are about 93,000 distinct CDR3 sequences, with about 67% of them counted one time only. The ten largest clonotypes hold approximately 20% of the sample. Bulk unsorted tissue served as the source for RNA extraction, and RNA quality was assessed using a NanoDrop ND-1000 and an Agilent 2100.

The sample comprised lung tumor tissue. Receptor source: a man in his fifties or sixties with non-small cell lung cancer.

This clonotype was seen a single time. Mismatch with germline at one junction end may stem from a read error. The genes are TRBV12-3 or TRBV12-4 and TRBJ2-5; 7 nucleotides match TRBD2. The CDR3 loop spans 15 amino acids. The CDR3 DNA follows: TGTGGCAGCTCTGATACGGGACTATCGTTAGAGACCCAGTACTTC. Protein product: CGSSDTGLSLETQYF.

This clonotype turned up a few times. A much larger clone differs from this one at a single base, so this may be a read error. The chain has TRBV12-3 or TRBV12-4 and TRBJ2-6, with D possibly called TRBD1 or TRBD2 (7 bases each). The CDR3 length is 17 residues. CDR3 sequence reads: CASGGGGLDSGANILTF. Written as DNA, the CDR3 is TGTGCCAGCGGGGGAGGGGGCCTCGATTCTGGGGCCAACATCCTGACTTTC.

The chain uses TRBV29-1 and TRBJ2-5; D possibly corresponds to TRBD2 (6 bases). V was cut by 5 bases and J by 9 bases, with 22 bases left in between. The V gene's germline CDR1 is SQVTM and CDR2 ANQGSEA. The CDR3 has 14 amino acids. CDR3 amino acids: CSVSPGAAGGAQYF. CDR3 nucleotide sequence: TGCAGCGTTTCTCCCGGGGCGGCTGGAGGGGCCCAGTACTTC.

This clonotype showed up just a few times. Germline is not matched at one junction end, which may reflect a read error. J is TRBJ2-7 and V is TRBV4-1; TRBD2 matches at 7 bases. The CDR3 contains 13 residues. CDR1 is MGHRA and CDR2 is YSYEKL in the germline V gene. In DNA, the CDR3 is TGCGCCAGCAGCTTAGAGTGGGGGGGTGAGCAATACTTC. It is translated as CASSLEWGGEQYF.

Notes on this clonotype: The CDR3 does not close with the conserved phenylalanine or tryptophan, likely indicating a read error. V and J are TRBV28 and TRBJ2-7; a possible D gene is TRBD1 (5 bases). Germline V gene data show CDR1 as MDHEN and CDR2 as SYDVKM. The CDR3 contains 15 residues. V lost 8 bases and J 3 bases, leaving 20 bases between the germline ends. CDR3 sequence (DNA): TGTGCCAGCGCCTCGTGGGGCGCTACAAGCTACGAGCAGTACCTC. Translation gives CASASWGATSYEQYL.